Detailed here is one T cell receptor (beta chain). The record originates from a study of blood T cell repertoires in COVID-19. As for the study in general: Samples came from the United States, Italy and Spain, spanning acute and convalescent COVID-19. The cDNA or gDNA used as material had been derived from T cells, B-cell-depleted T cells, or PBMCs.

CDR1 and CDR2 from the germline V gene are SGHVS and FQNEAQ. V shed 5 bases and J 2 bases; nucleotides not matched to a gene: 6. The CDR3 is made up of 16 amino acids. Study processing details: Amplification with reference gene primers provided the estimates of nucleated cell counts. Measured with immunoSEQ multiplex PCR; TCRdb has only the in-frame clones, and not every one. That table gives V, J and clone size, and the DNA gave D and trimming. Counted here are 200,000 to 250,000 clones, around 90% occurring once; the ten biggest clones make up 6.5%. The specimen was peripheral blood. V gene TRBV7-8 combines with J gene TRBJ2-3; 11 bases match TRBD2. This sequence originates from a man between 60 and 75 years old who had recovered from COVID-19. The CDR3: CASSNLAGGLTDTQYF. The CDR3 nucleotides read TGTGCCAGCAGCAATCTAGCGGGGGGCCTCACAGATACGCAGTATTTT.